A single sample gave rise to the 21 T cell receptor beta chains below, sequenced in a study of Graves' ophthalmopathy and Graves' hyperthyroidism (dated 2018 in TCRdb). Sequenced using an Illumina HiSeq 2000. For repertoire sequencing, TCR beta CDR3 regions were amplified from RNA transcripts. A first-round RT-PCR used HTBI primers with the Qiagen OneStep RT-PCR kit, followed by a second-round multiplex PCR, size selection and purification. The public reads were quality trimmed at Q25 with fastp and then assembled into clones with MiXCR by TCRdb, keeping productive beta chains. Under each unique CDR3 protein, matching rows form one entry showing the most common genes and DNA. This sample comprises 1 million to 1.3 million distinct CDR3 sequences, 35% to 40% of them detected only once. Of the sample, more than 9.5% falls within the top ten clones. The material sequenced was peripheral blood or thyroid tissue (not recorded which). The receptors were sampled from an adult man with Graves' hyperthyroidism.

J is TRBJ2-7 and V is TRBV24-1; D perhaps matches TRBD2 (5 bases). Trimming left V 3 bases short and J 2 bases short, with 10 bases between. CDR3 size: 14 residues. Germline V lookup: CDR1 KGHDR, CDR2 SFDVKD. CDR3 sequence reads: CATSDPGSTYEQYF. In DNA, the CDR3 is TGTGCCACCAGTGATCCGGGGTCTACCTACGAGCAGTACTTC.

The V call is TRBV29-1, the J call TRBJ2-5; D is tentatively TRBD1 or TRBD2 (5 bases each). The CDR3 is 13 amino acids. Trimming cost V 6 bases and J 2 bases, with 13 bases left between them. The germline V gene encodes CDR1 SQVTM and CDR2 ANQGSEA. CDR3 residues: CSVPGPTQETQYF. The CDR3 nucleotides are TGCAGCGTGCCGGGACCAACACAAGAGACCCAGTACTTC. The full variable domain, with the rest looked up from reference TRBV29-1 and TRBJ2-5, is SAVISQKPSRDICQRGTSLTIQCQVDSQVTMMFWYRQQPGQSLTLIATANQGSEATYESGFVIDKFPISRPNLTFSTLTVSNMSPEDSSIYLCSVPGPTQETQYFGPGTRLLVL.

For this clonotype: An end of the junction differs from the germline gene, which may be a read error. V gene TRBV2 combines with J gene TRBJ1-1; D is possibly TRBD1 (6 bases). The CDR3 covers 8 residues. Germline lookup yields CDR1 SNHLY and CDR2 FYNNEI. DNA for the CDR3: TGTGCCAGCAGGACAGGCACCTTT. Protein sequence: CASRTGTF. Using reference TRBV2 and TRBJ1-1 for the parts outside the CDR3, the full variable domain is EPEVTQTPSHQVTQMGQEVILRCVPISNHLYFYWYRQILGQKVEFLVSFYNNEISEKSEIFDDQFSVERPDGSNFTLKIRSTKLEDSAMYFCASRTGTFGQGTRLTVV.

V usage is TRBV10-3 and J usage is TRBJ2-7; TRBD1 is a possible D gene (6 bases). V lost 2 bases and J 2 bases, leaving 28 bases between the germline ends. CDR1 and CDR2 (germline): ENHRY, SYGVKD. The CDR3 spans 20 residues. CDR3 nucleotides: TGTGCCATCAGTGAGCCGGACAGTCTTTTAAACTATGGCTACACCTACGAGCAGTACTTC. It is translated as CAISEPDSLLNYGYTYEQYF.

As regards this clonotype: This may arise from a read error, as a much more abundant clone is one base away. The rearrangement uses TRBV10-3 and TRBJ2-7; the D gene is possibly TRBD1 (6 bases). CDR3 length equals 13 residues. Germline loops: CDR1 ENHRY, CDR2 SYGVKD. The V end lost 10 bases, the J end lost 2 bases, and 15 bases lay between the germline ends. The chain's CDR3 is CASQNDRTYEQYF. DNA for the CDR3: TGTGCCAGCCAGAATGACAGGACCTACGAGCAGTACTTC.

This clonotype showed up many times. V usage is TRBV2 and J usage is TRBJ1-4, with D perhaps TRBD1 (5 bases). This CDR3 contains 15 residues. V lost 4 bases, J lost 4 bases, and 13 bases lay in between. The germline CDR1 and CDR2 sequences are SNHLY and FYNNEI. The CDR3 is CASSGRDGINEKLFF. The CDR3 DNA reads TGTGCCAGCAGTGGAAGGGACGGGATTAATGAAAAACTGTTTTTT.

This clonotype has ten or more counts. The chain links TRBV7-9 to TRBJ2-5; D gene ambiguous. Between the trimmed V and J ends, which lost 1 base and 5 bases, there was a span of 11 bases. Germline V gene data show CDR1 as SEHNR and CDR2 as FQNEAQ (reference sequence). CDR3 length equals 14 residues. This CDR3 is CASSLDTRWETQYF. CDR3 sequence (DNA): TGTGCCAGCAGCTTAGATACAAGATGGGAGACCCAGTACTTC.

This clonotype was observed a handful of times. A much larger clone differs by one base, so this may be a read error. This chain joins TRBV20-1 and TRBJ1-4, with unresolved D. The CDR3 is 10 residues long. V was cut by 0 bases and J by 10 bases, with 3 bases left in between. Germline loops: CDR1 DFQATT, CDR2 SNEGSKA (reference sequence). CDR3 coding DNA: TGCAGTGCTAGAGATGCAAAACTGTTTTTT. Translating it yields CSARDAKLFF.

The sample holds many counts of this clonotype. The J gene is TRBJ2-7, the V gene TRBV20-1; D call uncertain. This CDR3 contains 14 residues. Trimming removed 6 bases from V and 3 bases from J, with 18 bases in between. Germline-derived CDR1 and CDR2 are DFQATT and SNEGSKA (reference sequence). CDR3 nucleotide sequence: TGCAGTGCAAATCCGGTGGGGTGGGTCTACGAGCAGTACTTC. Its protein is CSANPVGWVYEQYF.

Many counts were recorded for this clonotype. V usage is TRBV12-3 or TRBV12-4 and J usage is TRBJ2-5, with 11 positions matching TRBD1. The CDR3 loop spans 15 amino acids. V lost 5 bases, J lost 6 bases, and 8 bases stayed unmatched. In DNA form, the CDR3 reads TGTGCCAGCAGTACCCCGGGACAGGGGGGAAAGACCCAGTACTTC. Its translation: CASSTPGQGGKTQYF.

This clonotype has ten or more counts. This chain links TRBV6-5 with TRBJ1-5, with D unresolved. The germline V gene has CDR1 MNHEY and CDR2 SVGAGI. V lost 6 bases, J lost 11 bases, and 14 bases lay in between. The CDR3 consists of 12 residues. For the CDR3, the DNA is TGTGCCAGCAGCCACTACAGCGGGACCCAGCATTTT. The encoded protein is CASSHYSGTQHF.

This sequence joins TRBV14 and TRBJ2-7, with D perhaps TRBD1 (5 bases). The CDR3 covers 15 residues. Trimming cost V 2 bases and J 2 bases, with 13 bases left between them. Germline loops: CDR1 SGHDN, CDR2 FVKESK. The CDR3 region is CASSQQGIGAYEQYF. The CDR3 DNA follows: TGTGCCAGCAGCCAACAGGGTATTGGAGCCTACGAGCAGTACTTC.

The chain employs TRBV7-2 and TRBJ2-7; D is unresolved. The CDR3 is 14 amino acids. Looked up from germline, CDR1 is SGHTA and CDR2 is FQGNSA. The V end was cut by 7 bases, the J end by 3 bases, with 16 bases between. The CDR3, as DNA: TGTGCCAGCACCTCAGGAAGAGAGCTCTACGAGCAGTACTTC. Protein sequence: CASTSGRELYEQYF.

This chain connects TRBV4-1 to TRBJ1-2, with unresolved D. The CDR3 contains 12 residues. Trimming pared 3 bases from V and 6 bases from J, leaving 8 bases between. Germline V gene lookup returns CDR1 MGHRA and CDR2 YSYEKL. CDR3 coding DNA: TGCGCCAGCAGCCAGGAATTTAATGGCTACACCTTC. Translated: CASSQEFNGYTF.

In its sample, this clonotype was seen a few times. The chain links TRBV6-2 or TRBV6-3 to TRBJ2-5; D gene uncertain. There are 16 residues in the CDR3. Germline CDR1 and CDR2: MNHEY and SVGEGT. Deletions cut 2 bases from V and 0 bases from J, with 13 bases between. The CDR3 DNA is TGTGCCAGCAGTTACGGTCGGCGAGAACACCAAGAGACCCAGTACTTC. Translation gives CASSYGRREHQETQYF.

This chain joins TRBV28 and TRBJ1-4; 7 bases agree with TRBD1. The CDR3 runs 14 residues. The germline gives CDR1 MDHEN, CDR2 SYDVKM. The J segment lost 5 bases and the V segment lost 6 bases, leaving 6 bases of the junction unmatched. The CDR3 sequence: CASSASGGNEKLFF. The CDR3 coding sequence is TGTGCCAGCAGCGCGTCAGGGGGGAATGAAAAACTGTTTTTT.

The V call is TRBV7-8, the J call TRBJ2-7; 8 bases agree with TRBD2. The J segment lost 1 base and the V segment lost 2 bases, leaving 4 bases of the junction unmatched. CDR3 length: 15 residues. Germline V CDR1 and CDR2: SGHVS, FQNEAQ. This CDR3 reads CASSLRREGSYEQYF. CDR3 bases: TGTGCCAGCAGCTTACGCCGGGAGGGTTCCTACGAGCAGTACTTC.

J is TRBJ1-2 and V is TRBV15, with D possibly TRBD1 on 6 matching bases. Germline CDR1 LNHNV, CDR2 YYDKDF (reference sequence). The CDR3 has 11 amino acids. V lost 3 bases, J lost 12 bases, and 11 bases lay in between. The CDR3 is CATSRQGFDTF. The DNA for the CDR3 is TGTGCCACCAGCAGGCAGGGGTTCGACACCTTC. Combining the CDR3 with reference TRBV15 and TRBJ1-2 gives the whole variable domain DAMVIQNPRYQVTQFGKPVTLSCSQTLNHNVMYWYQQKSSQAPKLLFHYYDKDFNNEADTPDNFQSRRPNTSFCFLDIRSPGLGDTAMYLCATSRQGFDTFGSGTRLTVV.

There are a few counts of this clonotype. The V and J genes are TRBV20-1 and TRBJ2-5; D is perhaps TRBD2 (5 bases). V dropped 3 bases and J dropped 5 bases, with 10 bases sitting between them. This CDR3 is 12 amino acids long. Germline CDR1 is DFQATT and CDR2 is SNEGSKA (reference sequence). For the CDR3, the DNA is TGCAGTGCTAGTGTAGGAGGTGAGACCCAGTACTTC. As protein: CSASVGGETQYF.

This clonotype was recorded many times. The V and J genes are TRBV7-8 and TRBJ2-2; TRBD1 agrees at 10 bases. The V and J ends lost 10 bases and 6 bases, in that order; junction bases with no gene match: 17. Per germline, CDR1 SGHVS and CDR2 FQNEAQ. The CDR3 covers 17 residues. In DNA, the CDR3 is TGTGCCAACTCAAACCCACCGGGACAGGGGTGGTCCGGGGAGCTGTTTTTT. Translating it yields CANSNPPGQGWSGELFF. The full variable domain, rest sourced from reference TRBV7-8 and TRBJ2-2, is GAGVSQSPRYKVAKRGQDVALRCDPISGHVSLFWYQQALGQGPEFLTYFQNEAQLDKSGLPSDRFFAERPEGSVSTLKIQRTQQEDSAVYLCANSNPPGQGWSGELFFGEGSRLTVL.

In this sample, this clonotype turned up a few times. The chain carries TRBV12-3 or TRBV12-4 and TRBJ1-3; maybe TRBD1 (5 bases). The CDR3 is 15 amino acids. The V gene lost 3 bases and the J gene lost 0 bases, with 9 bases spanning the gap. In nucleotides, the CDR3 is TGTGCCAGCAGTTTTGGGGCACCCTCTGGAAACACCATATATTTT. The encoded protein is CASSFGAPSGNTIYF.